Each of the 22 T cell receptor beta chains below was sequenced from the same sample in a study of beta chain features in type 1 diabetes. The authors reverse transcribed all of the isolated RNA, so sequencing captured expressed TCRB transcripts. Some clones are missing from TCRdb's copy, which holds only in-frame ones; the method was immunoSEQ multiplex PCR. The table lists 350,000 to 450,000 clones, about 15% of them singletons. The specimen was naive CD4+ T cells from blood. These receptors were taken from a young man in good health.

Comments on this clone: One end of the junction varies from germline; a read error may be responsible. This chain links TRBV4-1 with TRBJ2-7, with 9 bases fitting TRBD1. Germline values: CDR1 MGHRA, CDR2 YSYEKL. CDR3 length: 17 residues. CDR3: CASSQDDGTGLRIGTAF. The CDR3, as DNA: TGCGCCAGCAGCCAAGATGATGGGACAGGGTTACGGATAGGAACTGCCTTC.

The chain employs TRBV5-6 and TRBJ2-3; TRBD2 aligns across 9 bases. Germline loops: CDR1 SGHDT, CDR2 YYEEEE. V was pared by 1 base and J by 8 bases, with 5 bases of the junction left unmatched. CDR3 length equals 14 residues. The CDR3 DNA reads TGTGCCAGCAGCTTGCTAGCGGGAAGGGCTACGCAGTATTTT. Residues: CASSLLAGRATQYF.

There are a few counts of this clone. The V and J genes are TRBV28 and TRBJ2-3; 9 bases match TRBD2. The CDR3 runs 17 residues. The germline V gene has CDR1 MDHEN and CDR2 SYDVKM. V trimming: 7 bases; J trimming: 0 bases; junction bases outside the gene matches: 11. CDR3 DNA: TGTGCCAGCACTCCGCGGGTAGCGGGAGTTAGCACAGATACGCAGTATTTT. Amino acids: CASTPRVAGVSTDTQYF.

This clone was detected only a few times. This rearrangement joins TRBV2 to TRBJ2-1; 12 positions agree with TRBD2. The germline gives CDR1 SNHLY, CDR2 FYNNEI. The CDR3 is 17 residues long. The J segment lost 8 bases and the V segment lost 1 base, leaving 9 bases of the junction unmatched. This CDR3 is CASSEGSRLAGVHEQFF. CDR3 nucleotide sequence: TGTGCCAGCAGTGAAGGCTCGAGACTAGCGGGAGTTCATGAGCAGTTCTTC.

This clone was detected only a few times. The chain has TRBV29-1 and TRBJ2-7; possibly TRBD2 for D (5 bases). The V and J ends lost 4 bases and 2 bases respectively, with 9 bases between them. Germline-derived CDR1 and CDR2 are SQVTM and ANQGSEA. The CDR3 runs 12 residues. The CDR3 region is CSVGETTYEQYF. CDR3 DNA sequence: TGCAGCGTTGGGGAGACGACCTACGAGCAGTACTTC.

The chain couples TRBV5-1 to TRBJ1-2; D may be TRBD1 (5 bases). Germline CDR1 SGHRS, CDR2 YFSETQ. The CDR3 has 14 amino acids. Trimming removed 4 bases from V and 5 bases from J, with 15 bases in between. The DNA of the CDR3 is TGCGCCAGCAGCACCGGCCCTGGGGCTTATGGCTACACCTTC. Its protein is CASSTGPGAYGYTF.

This clone came up a few times. The chain has TRBV6-1 and TRBJ2-3; D is unclear. Germline V CDR1 and CDR2: MNHNS, SASEGT. The CDR3 has 16 residues. The germline V and J ends were trimmed by 0 bases and 8 bases, with 18 bases remaining between them. The CDR3 loop reads CASSEAWIARRPTQYF. The CDR3 DNA reads as TGTGCCAGCAGTGAAGCGTGGATCGCCAGACGCCCTACGCAGTATTTT.

The gene calls are TRBV5-4 and TRBJ2-1; D may be TRBD1 (5 bases). The V end lost 0 bases, the J end lost 1 base, and 11 bases lay between the germline ends. CDR3 length: 16 amino acids. Germline V lookup: CDR1 SGHNT, CDR2 YYREEE (reference sequence). The CDR3 nucleotides are TGTGCCAGCAGCTTGGAAGGGGCTACTTCCTACAATGAGCAGTTCTTC. It yields the protein CASSLEGATSYNEQFF.

This chain joins TRBV13 and TRBJ2-1; maybe TRBD1 (7 bases). The V and J ends lost 8 bases and 0 bases respectively, with 14 bases between them. This CDR3 is 15 amino acids long. The germline V gene has CDR1 PRHDT and CDR2 FYEKMQ (reference sequence). The CDR3 coding sequence is TGTGCCAGCCGTCCGCGGGACAGCTCCTACAATGAGCAGTTCTTC. Its translation is CASRPRDSSYNEQFF.

This clone was observed a handful of times. The chain carries TRBV29-1 and TRBJ2-1; D assignment may be TRBD1 or TRBD2 (5 bases each). The V gene lost 7 bases and the J gene lost 9 bases, with 16 bases spanning the gap. This CDR3 is 12 amino acids long. CDR1 is SQVTM, CDR2 ANQGSEA, per germline. The CDR3: CSAHHGAGEQFF. As DNA, the CDR3 is TGCAGCGCCCACCACGGGGCCGGTGAGCAGTTCTTC.

This clone was seen a handful of times. The chain is built from TRBV7-6 and TRBJ1-3; TRBD1 might be the D (5 bases). The CDR3 consists of 12 residues. CDR1 and CDR2 (germline): SGHVS, FNYEAQ. The CDR3 reads CASQGAGNTIYF. CDR3 DNA sequence: TGTGCGTCCCAGGGAGCTGGAAACACCATATATTTT. Full variable domain (rest looked up from reference TRBV7-6 and TRBJ1-3): GAGVSQSPRYKVTKRGQDVALRCDPISGHVSLYWYRQALGQGPEFLTYFNYEAQQDKSGLPNDRFSAERPEGSISTLTIQRTEQRDSAMYRCASQGAGNTIYFGEGSWLTVV.

The V call is TRBV4-2, the J call TRBJ1-2; D might be TRBD1 (5 bases). Germline CDR1 LGHNA, CDR2 YNFKEQ. Trimming took off 0 bases at V and 11 bases at J, with 16 bases between the two ends. The CDR3 sequence is 14 residues long. The CDR3 here is CASSQDLEGAGYTF. Written as DNA, the CDR3 is TGTGCCAGCAGCCAAGATTTGGAAGGGGCAGGGTACACCTTC.

The CDR3 DNA reads as TGCGCCAGCAGCTCCCACCTGGGGGGTAGCAATCAGCCCCAGCATTTT. Translation: CASSSHLGGSNQPQHF. This chain joins TRBV4-3 and TRBJ1-5; perhaps TRBD1 as D (5 bases). Trimming removed 5 bases at V and 0 bases at J, with 14 bases between. The germline CDR1 and CDR2 sequences are LGHNA and YSLEER. The CDR3 contains 16 residues.

This clone was seen a handful of times. V is TRBV5-4 and J is TRBJ1-2; no reliable D call. The germline CDR1 and CDR2 sequences are SGHNT and YYREEE (reference sequence). Between the trimmed V and J ends, which lost 2 bases and 4 bases, there was a span of 15 bases. CDR3 length: 15 residues. The CDR3 sequence is CASSLKRTEPYGYTF. CDR3 in DNA: TGTGCCAGCAGCTTAAAACGGACGGAGCCCTATGGCTACACCTTC. Together with reference TRBV5-4 and TRBJ1-2, the CDR3 gives the full variable domain: ETGVTQSPTHLIKTRGQQVTLRCSSQSGHNTVSWYQQALGQGPQFIFQYYREEENGRGNFPPRFSGLQFPNYSSELNVNALELDDSALYLCASSLKRTEPYGYTFGSGTRLTVV.

This clone was counted a few times. The gene calls are TRBV25-1 and TRBJ2-5; no clear D. Trimming took off 6 bases at V and 1 base at J, with 12 bases between the two ends. The CDR3 contains 14 residues. Germline V gene sequence: CDR1 MGHDK, CDR2 SYGVNS. CDR3 in amino acids: CASSLPGTQETQYF. In nucleotides, the CDR3 is TGTGCCAGCAGCCTCCCGGGCACCCAAGAGACCCAGTACTTC.

This clone was found a few times. The chain has TRBV7-9 and TRBJ1-2; D uncertain. Germline lookup yields CDR1 SEHNR and CDR2 FQNEAQ (reference sequence). Between the trimmed V and J ends, which lost 3 bases and 8 bases, there was a span of 13 bases. The CDR3 runs 13 residues. CDR3 DNA sequence: TGTGCCAGCAGCTTTGACGGACCGGACGGCTACACCTTC. Amino acid sequence: CASSFDGPDGYTF.

This clone was observed a handful of times. The rearrangement uses TRBV6-5 and TRBJ2-5, with a tentative D call TRBD1 (6 bases). CDR1 is MNHEY, CDR2 SVGAGI, per germline. Trimming took off 2 bases at V and 4 bases at J, with 14 bases between the two ends. CDR3 length: 15 amino acids. The CDR3 is CASSYLPKTGETQYF. The CDR3, as DNA: TGTGCCAGCAGTTACCTCCCCAAGACAGGAGAGACCCAGTACTTC.

Details on this clone: The sample holds other DNA sequences that translate to the same CDR3. The chain recombines TRBV18 with TRBJ1-2; D is unclear. The V gene lost 3 bases and the J gene lost 3 bases, with 8 bases spanning the gap. This CDR3 region has 13 residues. Germline V CDR1 and CDR2: KGHSH, LQKENI. The CDR3 spells CASSPGGDYGYTF. The CDR3 DNA sequence: TGTGCCAGCTCACCCGGTGGGGACTATGGCTACACCTTC.

This chain uses TRBV15 with TRBJ2-5, with D perhaps TRBD1 (5 bases). Per germline, CDR1 LNHNV and CDR2 YYDKDF (reference sequence). Trimming left V 0 bases short and J 4 bases short, with 12 bases between. CDR3 length: 15 amino acids. CDR3: CATSRDLAGIETQYF. For the CDR3, the DNA is TGTGCCACCAGCAGAGATCTTGCAGGGATAGAGACCCAGTACTTC.

CDR3: CAWSKDRGGGYTF. The CDR3 DNA reads as TGTGCCTGGAGTAAGGACAGGGGTGGTGGCTACACCTTC. V is TRBV30 and J is TRBJ1-2; 9 nucleotides agree with TRBD1. This CDR3 is 13 amino acids long. Germline V gene sequence: CDR1 GTSNPN, CDR2 SVGIG (reference sequence). The V gene end was trimmed by 2 bases and the J gene end by 7 bases; junction bases not matched to a gene: 5. The variable domain in full, completed from reference TRBV30 and TRBJ1-2, reads SQTIHQWPATLVQPVGSPLSLECTVEGTSNPNLYWYRQAAGRGLQLLFYSVGIGQISSEVPQNLSASRPQDRQFILSSKKLLLSDSGFYLCAWSKDRGGGYTFGSGTRLTVV.

This clone was recorded at least ten times. The chain combines TRBV29-1 with TRBJ2-7, with D unclear. This CDR3 spans 8 amino acids. V gave up 4 bases and J gave up 7 bases, with 2 bases separating them. Germline V gene lookup returns CDR1 SQVTM and CDR2 ANQGSEA. The CDR3 loop is CSVGEQYV. DNA for the CDR3: TGCAGCGTTGGGGAGCAGTACGTC.

This clone was detected once. The chain employs TRBV5-4 and TRBJ2-2; tentatively, D is TRBD1 or TRBD2 (5 bases each). Between the trimmed V and J ends, which lost 5 bases and 3 bases, there was a span of 14 bases. The germline V gene has CDR1 SGHNT and CDR2 YYREEE (reference sequence). The CDR3 has 15 amino acids. CDR3 coding DNA: TGTGCCAGCAGGGGATCGGGACCATACACCGGGGAGCTGTTTTTT. It is translated as CASRGSGPYTGELFF.